One and the same sample provided the 32 T cell receptor beta chains below, sequenced in a study of blood T cell repertoires in COVID-19. TCRdb's copy holds only in-frame clones and misses some; the assay was immunoSEQ multiplex PCR. Of approximately 200,000 clones listed, roughly 82% were seen once; the top ten hold 5.2%. Sequencing used peripheral blood. All receptors come from a woman under 40 with acute or convalescent COVID-19.

V and J are TRBV19 and TRBJ1-6, with TRBD1 matching 10 bases. The V segment lost 5 bases and the J segment 9 bases; nucleotides outside the gene matches: 13. Germline-derived CDR1 and CDR2 are LNHDA and SQIVND (reference sequence). This CDR3 region has 17 residues. The CDR3 coding sequence is TGTGCCAGTAGTCCGGGTGGGCCGGGACAGGGGAGTTCACCCCTCCACTTT. Translating gives CASSPGGPGQGSSPLHF.

V and J are TRBV7-2 and TRBJ2-5; D ambiguous. The V and J ends lost 1 base and 7 bases respectively, with 10 bases between them. The CDR3 length is 13 residues. Germline V gives CDR1 SGHTA, CDR2 FQGNSA. The CDR3 region has the DNA TGTGCCAGCAGCTTAGACATCCAACGGACCCAGTACTTC. Translation: CASSLDIQRTQYF. The full variable domain, its missing parts supplied by reference TRBV7-2 and TRBJ2-5, is GAGVSQSPSNKVTEKGKDVELRCDPISGHTALYWYRQSLGQGLEFLIYFQGNSAPDKSGLPSDRFSAERTGGSVSTLTIQRTQQEDSAVYLCASSLDIQRTQYFGPGTRLLVL.

V usage is TRBV7-3 and J usage is TRBJ1-1, with a possible D match to TRBD1 (5 bases). Trimming removed 1 base at V and 6 bases at J, with 9 bases between. CDR1 and CDR2 (germline): SGHTA, FQGTGA. This CDR3 region has 13 residues. CDR3 sequence (DNA): TGTGCCAGCAGCTTAAGATGGGGCGCTGAAGCTTTCTTT. It encodes CASSLRWGAEAFF.

The chain links TRBV9 to TRBJ1-4; 11 bases match TRBD1. This CDR3 is built from 15 residues. V lost 3 bases and J lost 7; bases outside the gene matches: 5. Germline V CDR1 and CDR2: SGDLS, YYNGEE. The CDR3 DNA is TGTGCCAGCAGCGCCCGGACAGGGGGCATTGAAAAACTGTTTTTT. Its translation: CASSARTGGIEKLFF.

The rearrangement uses TRBV3-1 (or the pseudogene TRBV3-2) and TRBJ1-5; tentative D call: TRBD1 (5 bases). Trimming stripped 4 bases from V and 4 bases from J, with 14 bases between. This CDR3 is 15 amino acids long. From germline, CDR1 is LGHDT and CDR2 YNNKEL (reference sequence). The CDR3 DNA reads TGTGCCAGCAGCCGGGGGACTGCCGAAAATCAGCCCCAGCATTTT. It codes for CASSRGTAENQPQHF.

The rearrangement uses TRBV27 and TRBJ2-5; 8 bases align to TRBD1. This CDR3 has 13 residues. Germline trimming cut 6 bases from V and 3 bases from J; bases unmatched to any gene: 3. Germline CDR1 is MNHEY and CDR2 is SMNVEV (reference sequence). For the CDR3, the DNA is TGTGCCAGCAGCACGGACAGGGAAGAGACCCAGTACTTC. This translates into CASSTDREETQYF.

V gene TRBV27 combines with J gene TRBJ1-2; weak D call: TRBD1 (5 bases). The CDR3 runs to 17 residues. V lost 8 bases, J lost 8 bases, and 30 bases lay in between. Germline values: CDR1 MNHEY, CDR2 SMNVEV (reference sequence). CDR3 nucleotide sequence: TGTGCCAGCGGCCTCCTCGGGGGAGGCTCGCGCTATTACGGCTACACCTTC. It encodes CASGLLGGGSRYYGYTF.

In regard to this clone: Other DNA sequences in the same sample also yield this CDR3. CDR3 sequence: CAWSSSGLPGEKLFF. CDR3 DNA sequence: TGTGCCTGGAGCTCCTCCGGCCTACCGGGAGAAAAACTGTTTTTT. This chain joins TRBV30 and TRBJ1-4; no clear D. Germline V CDR1 and CDR2: GTSNPN, SVGIG (reference sequence). CDR3 length: 15 amino acids. V lost 3 bases to trimming and J lost 8 bases, with 19 bases between them.

The count of this clone is one. This chain uses TRBV4-1 with TRBJ2-7; 7 bases are a match to TRBD1. The V segment lost 5 bases and the J segment 6 bases; nucleotides outside the gene matches: 10. The CDR3 is 14 residues long. Germline V gene data show CDR1 as MGHRA and CDR2 as YSYEKL. The CDR3 region is CASSTRQGIGEQYF. The CDR3 nucleotides read TGCGCCAGCAGCACGCGACAGGGTATAGGCGAGCAGTACTTC.

This clone was seen once. CDR3 in DNA: TGTGCCAGCAGCATACTAGGGAAGCAGTATTTT. Its protein is CASSILGKQYF. This sequence joins TRBV9 and TRBJ2-3; tentatively, D is TRBD2 (5 bases). V lost 4 bases to trimming and J lost 11 bases, with 11 bases between them. The CDR3 length is 11 residues. Germline lookup yields CDR1 SGDLS and CDR2 YYNGEE.

The chain combines TRBV4-3 with TRBJ1-2; perhaps TRBD1 as D (5 bases). The CDR3 has 13 amino acids. Germline CDR1 LGHNA, CDR2 YSLEER. V lost 1 base and J lost 4, with 7 bases in between. The CDR3: CASSQGGGYGYTF. The DNA of the CDR3 is TGCGCCAGCAGCCAAGGGGGGGGCTATGGCTACACCTTC.

The chain joins TRBV18 to TRBJ2-3; 8 bases are shared with TRBD2. The CDR3 length is 16 residues. Germline CDR1 and CDR2: KGHSH and LQKENI. V shed 2 bases, J shed 6 bases, and the junction held 10 bases outside the gene matches. Here the CDR3 DNA reads TGTGCCAGCTCACCAACGAGCGGGAGTTTTTTGGATACGCAGTATTTT. Translation: CASSPTSGSFLDTQYF.

The chain is built from TRBV12-3 or TRBV12-4 and TRBJ1-2; weak D call: TRBD1 (5 bases). V was shortened by 5 bases and J by 4 bases, with 11 bases between the two germline ends. The CDR3 runs to 13 residues. The CDR3 nucleotides read TGTGCCAGCAGTATAACCGGGGGCTATGGCTACACCTTC. Protein product: CASSITGGYGYTF.

The rearrangement links TRBV27 to TRBJ2-7; 10 bases map to TRBD2. J lost 2 bases, V lost 6 bases, and 4 bases had no gene match. This CDR3 has 14 amino acids. The germline CDR1 and CDR2 sequences are MNHEY and SMNVEV (reference sequence). CDR3 in amino acids: CASRSAGGPYEQYF. CDR3 nucleotides: TGTGCCAGCAGGTCAGCGGGAGGGCCCTACGAGCAGTACTTC.

V is TRBV6-2 or TRBV6-3 and J is TRBJ1-1; 7 bases map to TRBD1. Germline CDR1 and CDR2: MNHEY and SVGEGT. The CDR3 is 15 residues long. J lost 2 bases, V lost 2 bases, and 5 bases had no gene match. The CDR3 nucleotides are TGTGCCAGCAGTTACCCTCAGGGGGTTAACACTGAAGCTTTCTTT. This codes for CASSYPQGVNTEAFF.

The chain combines TRBV28 with TRBJ1-1; 8 positions match TRBD1. Trimming removed 7 bases from V and 1 base from J; junction bases left unmatched: 5. The CDR3 contains 14 residues. Germline V lookup: CDR1 MDHEN, CDR2 SYDVKM. CDR3 protein: CASKAGGSNTEAFF. The CDR3 DNA reads TGTGCCAGCAAGGCAGGGGGCTCGAACACTGAAGCTTTCTTT.

This clone has a single count. V is TRBV7-9 and J is TRBJ1-1; weak D call: TRBD1 (6 bases). CDR1 SEHNR and CDR2 FQNEAQ come from the germline V gene (reference sequence). V was pared by 4 bases and J by 0 bases, with 12 bases between. CDR3 length: 15 amino acids. In nucleotides, the CDR3 is TGTGCCAGCAGCTCAGGACAGACCATGAACACTGAAGCTTTCTTT. Protein: CASSSGQTMNTEAFF.

CDR3 nucleotides: TGTGCCAGCAGCCCCGGGGAATTCTCTGGAAACACCATATATTTT. The encoded protein is CASSPGEFSGNTIYF. The chain has TRBV9 and TRBJ1-3; D is unresolved. Deletions cut 4 bases from V and 0 bases from J, with 11 bases between. The CDR3 length is 15 residues. Germline V gives CDR1 SGDLS, CDR2 YYNGEE.

This clone was seen more than once but under ten times. The chain carries TRBV3-1 (or the pseudogene TRBV3-2) and TRBJ2-3; no firm D call. The length of the CDR3 is 14 residues. Germline CDR1 LGHDT, CDR2 YNNKEL (reference sequence). Trimming took 0 bases from V and 2 from J, leaving 6 bases between them. The CDR3 region has the DNA TGTGCCAGCAGCCAAGATCTTATCACAGATACGCAGTATTTT. It encodes CASSQDLITDTQYF.

CDR3 in DNA: TGTGCCAGCAGCCCACTAGCGCAACCCGCCCTCGAGCAGTACTTC. Its protein product is CASSPLAQPALEQYF. This chain joins TRBV7-8 and TRBJ2-7; 7 bases fit TRBD2. V was pared by 5 bases and J by 6 bases, with 13 bases of the junction left unmatched. Per the germline V gene, CDR1 is SGHVS and CDR2 is FQNEAQ. The CDR3 runs to 15 residues.

The table lists this clone with a count of one. The V gene is TRBV29-1, the J gene TRBJ1-4; tentative D call: TRBD1 (5 bases). The CDR3 contains 15 residues. V was shortened by 7 bases and J by 8 bases, with 23 bases between the two germline ends. The germline CDR1 and CDR2 sequences are SQVTM and ANQGSEA. The CDR3 coding sequence is TGCAGCGCCTCCCGGGGAGGGCAGGGTGGAGAAAAACTGTTTTTT. This codes for CSASRGGQGGEKLFF. Full variable domain (rest looked up from reference TRBV29-1 and TRBJ1-4): SAVISQKPSRDICQRGTSLTIQCQVDSQVTMMFWYRQQPGQSLTLIATANQGSEATYESGFVIDKFPISRPNLTFSTLTVSNMSPEDSSIYLCSASRGGQGGEKLFFGSGTQLSVL.

This clone turned up a few times. The J gene is TRBJ1-2, the V gene TRBV18; TRBD1 agrees at 8 bases. With 2 bases clipped from V and 6 bases from J, the junction kept 11 bases outside the gene matches. Germline loops: CDR1 KGHSH, CDR2 LQKENI. The length of the CDR3 is 16 residues. This CDR3 reads CASSPSWALQGDGYTF. DNA of the CDR3: TGTGCCAGCTCACCAAGTTGGGCTTTACAGGGGGATGGCTACACCTTC.

This chain connects TRBV11-2 to TRBJ1-2; 7 nucleotides match TRBD1. CDR1 and CDR2 (germline): SGHAT, FQNNGV. The CDR3 totals 15 residues. V lost 1 base and J lost 2; bases outside the gene matches: 4. CDR3 amino acids: CASSLVQGTNYGYTF. The CDR3 DNA follows: TGTGCCAGCAGCTTAGTACAGGGGACGAACTATGGCTACACCTTC. The full variable domain, its missing parts supplied by reference TRBV11-2 and TRBJ1-2, is EAGVAQSPRYKIIEKRQSVAFWCNPISGHATLYWYQQILGQGPKLLIQFQNNGVVDDSQLPKDRFSAERLKGVDSTLKIQPAKLEDSAVYLCASSLVQGTNYGYTFGSGTRLTVV.

This clone has just one count. J is TRBJ2-1 and V is TRBV27, with TRBD1 matching 10 bases. CDR1 MNHEY and CDR2 SMNVEV come from the germline V gene (reference sequence). V shed 0 bases, J shed 9 bases, and the junction held 2 bases outside the gene matches. This CDR3 is 14 amino acids long. The CDR3 loop reads CASSLSGQGFEQFF. The CDR3 DNA reads as TGTGCCAGCAGTTTATCGGGACAGGGGTTTGAGCAGTTCTTC.

The chain carries TRBV28 and TRBJ1-5; possibly TRBD1 for D (6 bases). The CDR3 sequence is 16 residues long. Trimming stripped 3 bases from V and 1 base from J, with 13 bases between. CDR1 and CDR2 (germline): MDHEN, SYDVKM. The CDR3 DNA is TGTGCCAGCAGTTTGGGGAGGGGGGTCAGCAATCAGCCCCAGCATTTT. Encoded protein: CASSLGRGVSNQPQHF.

The chain recombines TRBV6-2 or TRBV6-3 with TRBJ2-1; D not resolved. CDR1 MNHEY and CDR2 SVGEGT come from the germline V gene. V was pared by 0 bases and J by 15 bases, with 12 bases between. This CDR3 contains 12 residues. The chain's CDR3 is CASSYSVSSPFF. The CDR3 DNA follows: TGTGCCAGCAGTTACTCGGTAAGCTCTCCGTTCTTC.

The chain has TRBV27 and TRBJ2-5; 11 positions agree with TRBD1. The CDR3 spans 17 residues. Unmatched junction bases numbered 13, after V lost 5 bases and J lost 5 bases. Germline CDR1 and CDR2: MNHEY and SMNVEV (reference sequence). The DNA of the CDR3 is TGTGCCAGCAGTCCGGGATCAGGACAGGGGGCGGGTGAGACCCAGTACTTC. It specifies CASSPGSGQGAGETQYF.

V gene TRBV5-6 combines with J gene TRBJ1-2; a possible D gene is TRBD1 (5 bases). The CDR3 spans 14 residues. Per germline, CDR1 SGHDT and CDR2 YYEEEE. The germline V and J ends were trimmed by 0 bases and 2 bases, with 8 bases remaining between them. This CDR3 reads CASSLDPGNYGYTF. The CDR3 region has the DNA TGTGCCAGCAGCTTGGACCCAGGGAACTATGGCTACACCTTC.

This chain uses TRBV12-5 with TRBJ1-5; D may be TRBD1 (5 bases). CDR1 LGHNT and CDR2 FRNRAP come from the germline V gene. The length of the CDR3 is 15 residues. Trimming stripped 6 bases from V and 0 bases from J, with 12 bases between. The CDR3 sequence: CASGGYRNSNQPQHF. In DNA, the CDR3 is TGTGCTAGTGGGGGCTACAGGAATAGCAATCAGCCCCAGCATTTT.

This clone showed up just a few times. The chain employs TRBV9 and TRBJ2-3; 9 positions match TRBD2. The CDR3 has 15 residues. The V gene's germline CDR1 is SGDLS and CDR2 YYNGEE. Unmatched junction bases numbered 9, after V lost 4 bases and J lost 6 bases. DNA of the CDR3: TGTGCCAGCAGCCCCCCTAGCGGGGACTCGGATACGCAGTATTTT. Amino acids: CASSPPSGDSDTQYF. The whole variable domain, remainder taken from reference TRBV9 and TRBJ2-3, is DSGVTQTPKHLITATGQRVTLRCSPRSGDLSVYWYQQSLDQGLQFLIQYYNGEERAKGNILERFSAQQFPDLHSELNLSSLELGDSALYFCASSPPSGDSDTQYFGPGTRLTVL.

This clone turned up a few times. The CDR3 DNA is TGTGCCAGCAGTTTATACGCAGAAAGTAACTATGGCTACACCTTC. Encoded protein: CASSLYAESNYGYTF. The V gene is TRBV27, the J gene TRBJ1-2; no firm D call. With 1 base removed from V and 1 base from J, the gap between germline ends came to 10 bases. Germline lookup yields CDR1 MNHEY and CDR2 SMNVEV (reference sequence). The length of the CDR3 is 15 residues.

DNA for the CDR3: TGTGCCAGCAGTGATAGTTGGTCTGAGCAGTTCTTC. As protein: CASSDSWSEQFF. The rearrangement links TRBV25-1 to TRBJ2-1; D is unresolved. Germline CDR1 and CDR2: MGHDK and SYGVNS. V shed 3 bases and J shed 9 bases, with 9 bases lying between them. The CDR3 spans 12 residues.